This T cell receptor (beta chain) comes out of a study of T cells expressing NK-cell markers. At the level of the study: Seven of eight sequenced donors tested HCMV-seropositive; one tested seronegative. Study findings and constraints: The CD3+CD56-NKG2C+ fraction was also led by these clonotypes in a few donors. Among CD8+ T cells from more than five donors, dominant NKG2C+ clonotypes accounted for about 1.0-7.0%.

From the 5' RACE reads, TCRdb lists one entry per CDR3 protein and no DNA. Its listing shows 500,000 to 600,000 distinct CDR3 sequences. Regarding this clonotype: The target antigen is unknown.

The sequenced sample was blood T cells: a sorted CD56 or NKG2C T cell subset, CD4+ or CD8+ T cells, or bulk PBMC T cells (not recorded which). The TCR comes from a man aged 18-30 years in good health.

CDR3 residues: CASSVGVLGDEQFF. The rearrangement uses TRBV7-6 and TRBJ2-1. Looked up from germline, CDR1 is SGHVS and CDR2 is FNYEAQ. This CDR3 comprises 14 residues. Full variable domain (outside the CDR3, taken from reference TRBV7-6 and TRBJ2-1): GAGVSQSPRYKVTKRGQDVALRCDPISGHVSLYWYRQALGQGPEFLTYFNYEAQQDKSGLPNDRFSAERPEGSISTLTIQRTEQRDSAMYRCASSVGVLGDEQFFGPGTRLTVL.